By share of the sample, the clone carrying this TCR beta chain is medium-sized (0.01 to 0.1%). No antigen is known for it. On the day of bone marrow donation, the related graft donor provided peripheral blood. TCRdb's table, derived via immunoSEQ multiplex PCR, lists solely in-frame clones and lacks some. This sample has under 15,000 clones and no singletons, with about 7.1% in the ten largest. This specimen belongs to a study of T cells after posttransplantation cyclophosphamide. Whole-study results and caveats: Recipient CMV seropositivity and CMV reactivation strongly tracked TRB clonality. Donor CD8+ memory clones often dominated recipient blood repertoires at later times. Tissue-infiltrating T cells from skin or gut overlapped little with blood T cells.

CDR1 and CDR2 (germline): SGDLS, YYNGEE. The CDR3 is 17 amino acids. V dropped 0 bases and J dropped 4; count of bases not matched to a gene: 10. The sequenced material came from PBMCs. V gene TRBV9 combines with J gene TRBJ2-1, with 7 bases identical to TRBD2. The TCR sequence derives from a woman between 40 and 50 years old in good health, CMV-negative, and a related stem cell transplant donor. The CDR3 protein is CASSVDWGGGPYNEQFF. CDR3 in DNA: TGTGCCAGCAGCGTAGATTGGGGCGGGGGACCGTACAATGAGCAGTTCTTC.